The sequence of this TCR beta chain was determined in a study of T-cell reconstitution after alpha-beta-depleted transplantation in children. Unique molecular identifiers tagged the TCRbeta library. From the PCR reads, TCRdb called clonotypes with MiXCR, one entry per CDR3 protein. The sample contains approximately 400,000 distinct CDR3 sequences, roughly 11% of which appear only once. The CDR3 contains 16 residues. V gave up 6 bases and J gave up 6 bases, with 24 bases separating them. The sample holds a few counts of this clonotype. V gene TRBV12-3 or TRBV12-4 combines with J gene TRBJ2-7; weak D call: TRBD2 (5 bases). This receptor was identified in a human donor who donated a stem cell graft to a child with acute myeloid leukemia. Material: PBMCs from the stem cell graft donor, obtained from the stem cell graft. CDR3 loop: CASSFSVAGVLGEQYF. For the CDR3, the DNA is TGTGCCAGCAGCTTTTCTGTTGCCGGGGTGCTGGGCGAGCAGTACTTC.